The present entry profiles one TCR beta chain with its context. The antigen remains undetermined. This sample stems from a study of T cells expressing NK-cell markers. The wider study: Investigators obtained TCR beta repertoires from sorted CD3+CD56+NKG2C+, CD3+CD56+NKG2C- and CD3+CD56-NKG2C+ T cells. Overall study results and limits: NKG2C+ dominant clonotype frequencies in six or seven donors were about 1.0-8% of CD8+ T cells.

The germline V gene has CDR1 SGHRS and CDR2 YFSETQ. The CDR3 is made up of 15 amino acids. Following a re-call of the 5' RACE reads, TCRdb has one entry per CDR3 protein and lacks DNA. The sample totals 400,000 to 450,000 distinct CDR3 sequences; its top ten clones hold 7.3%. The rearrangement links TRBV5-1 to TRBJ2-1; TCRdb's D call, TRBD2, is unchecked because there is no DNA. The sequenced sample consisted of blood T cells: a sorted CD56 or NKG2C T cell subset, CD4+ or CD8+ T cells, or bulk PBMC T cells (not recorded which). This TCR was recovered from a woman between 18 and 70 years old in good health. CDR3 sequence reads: CASSLIVSGSYEQFF.